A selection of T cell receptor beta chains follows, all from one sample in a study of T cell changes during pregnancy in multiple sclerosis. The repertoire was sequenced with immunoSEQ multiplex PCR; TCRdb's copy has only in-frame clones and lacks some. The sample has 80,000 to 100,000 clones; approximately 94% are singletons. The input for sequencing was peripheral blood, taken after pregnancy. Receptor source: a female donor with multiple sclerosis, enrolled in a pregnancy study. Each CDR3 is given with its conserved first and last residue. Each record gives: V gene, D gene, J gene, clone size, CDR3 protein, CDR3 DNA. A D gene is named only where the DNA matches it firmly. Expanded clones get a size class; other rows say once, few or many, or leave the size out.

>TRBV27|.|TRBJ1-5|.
CASSFSGNQPQHF
TGTGCCAGCAGTTTTTCCGGCAATCAGCCCCAGCATTTT
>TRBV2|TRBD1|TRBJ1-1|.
CASRWTGNTEAFF
TGTGCCAGCAGATGGACAGGGAACACTGAAGCTTTCTTT
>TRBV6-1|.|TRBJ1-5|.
CASSESTGSPSWPQHF
TGTGCCAGCAGTGAAAGCACCGGGTCACCATCATGGCCCCAGCATTTT
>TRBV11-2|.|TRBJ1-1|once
CASSRGGLNTEAFF
TGTGCCAGCAGCCGGGGTGGGTTGAACACTGAAGCTTTCTTT
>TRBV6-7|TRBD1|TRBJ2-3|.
CASSYGTGRTDTQYF
TGTGCCAGCAGTTACGGGACAGGGCGCACAGATACGCAGTATTTT
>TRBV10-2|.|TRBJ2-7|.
CASSGSDEQYF
TGCGCCAGCAGCGGTTCCGACGAGCAGTACTTC
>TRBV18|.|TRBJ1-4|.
CASSSQGRSEKLFF
TGTGCCAGCTCATCCCAGGGAAGAAGTGAAAAACTGTTTTTT
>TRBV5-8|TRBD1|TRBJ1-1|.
CASSYVTGVKNTEAFF
TGTGCCAGCAGCTACGTTACAGGGGTAAAGAACACTGAAGCTTTCTTT
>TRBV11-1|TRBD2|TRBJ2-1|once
CASSLSSGPLANEQFF
TGTGCCAGCAGCTTATCTAGCGGACCTCTGGCGAATGAGCAGTTCTTC
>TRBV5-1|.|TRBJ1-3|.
CASSLGDNFSSGNTIYF
TGCGCCAGCAGCTTGGGGGACAATTTTTCTTCTGGAAACACCATATATTTT
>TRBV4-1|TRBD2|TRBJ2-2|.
CASSSGKRTGELFF
TGCGCCAGTAGTAGCGGGAAACGCACCGGGGAGCTGTTTTTT
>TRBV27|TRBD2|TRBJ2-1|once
CATRGLARGSEQFF
TGTGCCACCAGGGGACTAGCAAGGGGAAGTGAGCAGTTCTTC
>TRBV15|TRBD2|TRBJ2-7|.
CATSREAGRVEQYF
TGTGCCACCAGCAGAGAGGCGGGGAGGGTCGAGCAGTACTTC
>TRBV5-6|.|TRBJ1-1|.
CAINPTSEAFF
TGTGCCATCAACCCCACGAGTGAAGCTTTCTTT
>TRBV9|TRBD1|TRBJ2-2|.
CASSAWTGSGTGELFF
TGTGCCAGCAGCGCATGGACAGGCTCGGGCACCGGGGAGCTGTTTTTT
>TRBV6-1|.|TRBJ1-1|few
CASGSSNTEAFF
TGTGCCAGCGGGAGCAGTAACACTGAAGCTTTCTTT
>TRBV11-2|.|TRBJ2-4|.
CASSLINSGHLRGNIQYF
TGTGCCAGCAGCTTGATTAATAGCGGTCACCTGCGGGGAAACATTCAGTACTTC
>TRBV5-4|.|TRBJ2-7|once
CASSRNGQPYEQYF
TGTGCCAGCAGTCGCAACGGACAGCCATACGAGCAGTACTTC
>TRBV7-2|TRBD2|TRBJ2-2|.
CASSLAGVGGELFF
TGTGCCAGCAGCTTGGCGGGGGTGGGCGGGGAGCTGTTTTTT
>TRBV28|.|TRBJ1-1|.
CASRLRYTEAFF
TGTGCCAGCAGATTACGGTACACTGAAGCTTTCTTT
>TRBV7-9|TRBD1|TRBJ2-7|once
CASSSTGPHEQYF
TGTGCCAGCAGCTCGACAGGGCCCCACGAGCAGTACTTC
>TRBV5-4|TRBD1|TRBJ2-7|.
CASSFPDRGGEQYF
TGTGCCAGCAGCTTCCCGGACAGGGGTGGGGAGCAGTACTTC
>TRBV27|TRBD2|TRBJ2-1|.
CASSLTGRRVIEEQFF
TGTGCCAGCAGTTTAACCGGGAGGAGGGTAATAGAAGAGCAGTTCTTC
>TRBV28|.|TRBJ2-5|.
CASSVYQGQETQYF
TGTGCCAGCAGTGTCTATCAGGGGCAAGAGACCCAGTACTTC
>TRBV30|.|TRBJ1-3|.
CAWSIAGNTIYF
TGTGCCTGGAGTATAGCTGGAAACACCATATATTTT
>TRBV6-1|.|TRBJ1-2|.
CASSESRGNGYTF
TGTGCCAGCAGTGAATCGAGAGGGAATGGCTACACCTTC
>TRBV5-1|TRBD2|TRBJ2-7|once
CASSLELAGVSEQYF
TGCGCCAGCAGCTTAGAGCTAGCGGGAGTTTCCGAGCAGTACTTC
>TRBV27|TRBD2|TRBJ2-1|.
CASSSWTSWDEQFF
TGTGCCAGCAGCTCCTGGACTAGCTGGGATGAGCAGTTCTTC
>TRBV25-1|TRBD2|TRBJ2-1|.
CASSGEGGRAYNEQFF
TGTGCCAGCAGTGGGGAGGGAGGAAGGGCTTACAATGAGCAGTTCTTC
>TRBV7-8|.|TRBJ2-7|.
CASSLARGEQYF
TGTGCCAGCAGCCTAGCCAGGGGCGAGCAGTACTTC
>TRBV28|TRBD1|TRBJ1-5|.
CASRLQGGGNQPQHF
TGTGCCAGCAGGCTTCAGGGGGGTGGCAATCAGCCCCAGCATTTT
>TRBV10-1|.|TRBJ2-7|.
CASSELKGHRSYEQYF
TGCGCCAGCAGTGAGTTGAAGGGACACCGCTCCTACGAGCAGTACTTC
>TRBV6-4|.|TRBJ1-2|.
CASSDSFRGGGYTF
TGTGCCAGCAGTGACTCGTTTAGAGGGGGTGGCTACACCTTC
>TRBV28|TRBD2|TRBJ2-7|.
CASSRPGLGHEQYF
TGTGCCAGCAGTAGACCGGGACTAGGGCACGAGCAGTACTTC
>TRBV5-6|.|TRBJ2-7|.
CASSPPPQGLAYEQYF
TGTGCCAGCAGCCCCCCACCCCAGGGCCTCGCCTACGAGCAGTACTTC
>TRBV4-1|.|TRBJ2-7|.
CASSQERAGGSYEQYF
TGCGCCAGCAGCCAAGAACGCGCAGGGGGGTCCTACGAGCAGTACTTC
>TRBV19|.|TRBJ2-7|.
CASSGSYEQYF
TGTGCCAGTTCCGGGAGCTACGAGCAGTACTTC
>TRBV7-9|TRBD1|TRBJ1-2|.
CASSLGLRRRDSSNYGYTF
TGTGCCAGCAGCTTAGGCCTTAGGAGACGGGACAGTTCCAACTATGGCTACACCTTC
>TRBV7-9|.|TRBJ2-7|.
CASSPPRGEQYF
TGTGCCAGCAGCCCCCCTAGGGGCGAGCAGTACTTC